The 15 T cell receptor beta chains below all came from one sample that was sequenced in a study of PD-1 blockade in classical Hodgkin lymphoma. TCRdb keeps only in-frame clones here, not all; method: immunoSEQ multiplex PCR. The repertoire consists of about 10,000 clones, with 92% occurring once and the leading ten covering 13% to 15%. Every one of the patients relapsed after autologous stem cell transplantation (brentuximab vedotin exposure was variable). The specimen comprised peripheral blood mononuclear cells (PBMCs), sampled at baseline. Receptor source: a human donor with classical Hodgkin lymphoma.

CDR3 in amino acids: CAILGGERGPAYEQYF. In DNA form, the CDR3 reads TGTGCCATCCTTGGGGGGGAGAGGGGACCAGCCTACGAGCAGTACTTC. This chain joins TRBV2 and TRBJ2-7; 7 bases align to TRBD2. The CDR3 runs 16 residues. Germline trimming cut 10 bases from V and 2 bases from J; bases unmatched to any gene: 17. CDR1 SNHLY and CDR2 FYNNEI come from the germline V gene.

The chain combines TRBV9 with TRBJ2-3; 11 nucleotides agree with TRBD2. In germline, CDR1 is SGDLS, CDR2 YYNGEE. V trimming: 4 bases; J trimming: 4 bases; junction bases outside the gene matches: 14. This CDR3 is 18 amino acids long. The CDR3 loop is CASSHAATSGKRADTQYF. For the CDR3, the DNA is TGTGCCAGCAGCCACGCCGCGACTAGCGGGAAGAGGGCAGATACGCAGTATTTT. Full variable domain (outside the CDR3, taken from reference TRBV9 and TRBJ2-3): DSGVTQTPKHLITATGQRVTLRCSPRSGDLSVYWYQQSLDQGLQFLIQYYNGEERAKGNILERFSAQQFPDLHSELNLSSLELGDSALYFCASSHAATSGKRADTQYFGPGTRLTVL.

This chain uses TRBV19 with TRBJ2-1, with a weak D call TRBD1 (5 bases). With 3 bases removed from V and 7 bases from J, the gap between germline ends came to 16 bases. Germline lookup yields CDR1 LNHDA and CDR2 SQIVND (reference sequence). This CDR3 has 15 residues. As DNA, the CDR3 is TGTGCCAGTAGTATCCGACGAGGCAGGGCTAATGAGCAGTTCTTC. It codes for CASSIRRGRANEQFF.

Note on this clone: Mismatch with germline at one junction end may stem from a read error. V usage is TRBV12-5 and J usage is TRBJ2-3, with D uncertain. Germline V gene data show CDR1 as LGHNT and CDR2 as FRNRAP. There are 12 residues in the CDR3. CDR3 in DNA: TGTGCTAGTGGGAGGATGACTTCCGACCACAATTTT. Translating gives CASGRMTSDHNF.

V and J are TRBV7-9 and TRBJ2-7; 10 bases line up with TRBD2. V gave up 5 bases and J gave up 1 base; unmatched junction bases: 5. The CDR3 is made up of 15 amino acids. Germline V CDR1 and CDR2: SEHNR, FQNEAQ (reference sequence). CDR3 bases: TGTGCCAGCAGCCCAATTAGCGGGAGGTCCTACGAGCAGTACTTC. Protein sequence: CASSPISGRSYEQYF.

The V gene is TRBV7-8, the J gene TRBJ2-1; unclear D gene. Germline loops: CDR1 SGHVS, CDR2 FQNEAQ. V lost 1 base, J lost 4 bases, and 8 bases lay in between. The CDR3 length is 14 residues. This CDR3 is CASSLGPSYNEQFF. The CDR3 bases are TGTGCCAGCAGCTTAGGTCCGTCTTACAATGAGCAGTTCTTC.

The rearrangement links TRBV6-5 to TRBJ1-2, with D possibly TRBD1 on 5 matching bases. V lost 5 bases and J lost 5, with 6 bases in between. This CDR3 is built from 11 residues. CDR1 is MNHEY and CDR2 is SVGAGI in the germline V gene. In nucleotides, the CDR3 is TGTGCCAGCAGTGGGGGGTATGGCTACACCTTC. This gives the protein CASSGGYGYTF.

This clone has a single count. The chain joins TRBV9 to TRBJ2-2; 7 bases map to TRBD2. V dropped 0 bases and J dropped 5; count of bases not matched to a gene: 4. This CDR3 has 15 residues. The germline gives CDR1 SGDLS, CDR2 YYNGEE. CDR3 DNA: TGTGCCAGCAGCGTAGCGGGAGGACGGACCGGGGAGCTGTTTTTT. Translation gives CASSVAGGRTGELFF. Full variable domain (missing parts from reference TRBV9 and TRBJ2-2): DSGVTQTPKHLITATGQRVTLRCSPRSGDLSVYWYQQSLDQGLQFLIQYYNGEERAKGNILERFSAQQFPDLHSELNLSSLELGDSALYFCASSVAGGRTGELFFGEGSRLTVL.

The chain recombines TRBV13 with TRBJ2-3; 7 bases map to TRBD1. The junction had 3 bases not matched to a gene; V was cut back by 4 bases and J by 2 bases. This CDR3 is built from 14 residues. CDR1 is PRHDT, CDR2 FYEKMQ, per germline (reference sequence). CDR3 nucleotide sequence: TGTGCCAGCAGCTCGACAGGGTTCACAGATACGCAGTATTTT. Translation gives CASSSTGFTDTQYF.

The rearrangement links TRBV6-1 to TRBJ1-2, with D tentatively TRBD1 (5 bases). V was shortened by 3 bases and J by 8 bases, with 16 bases between the two germline ends. CDR1 and CDR2 from the germline V gene are MNHNS and SASEGT. This CDR3 spans 14 amino acids. The CDR3 sequence is CASSEEGKWVGYTF. CDR3 nucleotide sequence: TGTGCCAGCAGTGAGGAGGGGAAATGGGTAGGCTACACCTTC.

This clone was seen more than once but under ten times. The V and J genes are TRBV6-4 and TRBJ2-3, with a weak D call TRBD2 (5 bases). V was pared by 2 bases and J by 1 base, with 10 bases between. Looked up from germline, CDR1 is MRHNA and CDR2 is SNTAGT. The CDR3 has 15 residues. The CDR3 bases are TGTGCCAGCAGTGACGGGATCGGGGGCACAGATACGCAGTATTTT. This encodes CASSDGIGGTDTQYF.

This sequence joins TRBV7-9 and TRBJ2-3; TRBD2 is a possible D gene (6 bases). V lost 7 bases, J lost 1 base, and 21 bases lay in between. The CDR3 is made up of 17 amino acids. Germline loops: CDR1 SEHNR, CDR2 FQNEAQ (reference sequence). CDR3 residues: CASNIPGPREGTDTQYF. CDR3 nucleotide sequence: TGTGCCAGCAACATACCGGGACCCAGGGAGGGCACAGATACGCAGTATTTT.

This chain links TRBV7-2 with TRBJ2-1; D gene ambiguous. Germline CDR1 reads SGHTA; CDR2 reads FQGNSA. V lost 1 base, J lost 6 bases, and 7 bases lay in between. This CDR3 has 13 residues. The CDR3 DNA reads as TGTGCCAGCAGCTTAGACGGCCGCAATGAGCAGTTCTTC. Its translation: CASSLDGRNEQFF.

J is TRBJ2-1 and V is TRBV10-2, with 10 positions matching TRBD2. The V gene end was trimmed by 7 bases and the J gene end by 5 bases; junction bases not matched to a gene: 11. CDR1 is WSHSY and CDR2 is SAAADI in the germline V gene. The CDR3 runs 16 residues. The CDR3 spells CASIIPSGRTDNEQFF. CDR3 sequence (DNA): TGCGCCAGCATTATACCTAGCGGGAGAACAGACAATGAGCAGTTCTTC.

This chain joins TRBV6-1 and TRBJ2-7; D may be TRBD1 (6 bases). CDR3 length: 13 amino acids. Germline loops: CDR1 MNHNS, CDR2 SASEGT. Trimming removed 10 bases at V and 7 bases at J, with 20 bases between. CDR3 residues: CAIAQGWAGEQYF. The CDR3 coding sequence is TGTGCCATCGCACAGGGTTGGGCTGGAGAGCAGTACTTC.